Below, 18 T cell receptor beta chains from the same sample are listed, as sequenced in a study of shared clonotypes between healthy human individuals. Here immunoSEQ multiplex PCR was the method, and the copy in TCRdb shows in-frame clones only, minus some. Found here are over 850,000 clones, approximately 78% of them singletons; the top ten hold roughly 0.57%. Sequenced sample: memory CD4+ T cells from PBMCs. Subset indicated: CD45RA-negative fraction. Receptor source: a man younger than 30 in good health. Some clones in this sample may be carry-over from other donors' samples.

The chain recombines TRBV9 with TRBJ2-1; 12 bases are a match to TRBD2. CDR1 and CDR2 from the germline V gene are SGDLS and YYNGEE. This CDR3 spans 18 amino acids. Trimming cost V 0 bases and J 10 bases; bases outside gene matches: 14. As DNA, the CDR3 is TGTGCCAGCAGCGTAGACCCCGGGGCTAGCGGGAGGGGGCGGGAGCAGTTCTTC. Its translation is CASSVDPGASGRGREQFF.

The chain links TRBV15 to TRBJ2-6, with D possibly being TRBD2 (5 bases). V was pared by 2 bases and J by 2 bases, with 7 bases between. There are 15 residues in the CDR3. Per the germline V gene, CDR1 is LNHNV and CDR2 is YYDKDF (reference sequence). For the CDR3, the DNA is TGTGCCACCAGCAGACAGGAGGCTGGGGCCAACGTCCTGACTTTC. Its translation: CATSRQEAGANVLTF.

The V call is TRBV7-3, the J call TRBJ2-7; either TRBD1 or TRBD2 may supply D (6 bases each). The CDR3 runs 13 residues. Germline CDR1 is SGHTA and CDR2 is FQGTGA. V lost 2 bases to trimming and J lost 3 bases, with 8 bases between them. This CDR3 is CASSLGGGYEQYF. DNA of the CDR3: TGTGCCAGCAGCTTAGGAGGGGGCTACGAGCAGTACTTC. Supplemented by reference TRBV7-3 and TRBJ2-7, the full variable domain reads GAGVSQTPSNKVTEKGKYVELRCDPISGHTALYWYRQSLGQGPEFLIYFQGTGAADDSGLPNDRFFAVRPEGSVSTLKIQRTERGDSAVYLCASSLGGGYEQYFGPGTRLTVT.

There are many counts of this clone. This chain uses TRBV25-1 with TRBJ2-7, with D perhaps being TRBD1 or TRBD2 (5 bases each). Germline values: CDR1 MGHDK, CDR2 SYGVNS. With 4 bases removed from V and 6 bases from J, the gap between germline ends came to 19 bases. This CDR3 spans 15 amino acids. CDR3 region: CASSGPGTTPREQYF. CDR3 bases: TGTGCCAGCAGTGGCCCCGGGACGACCCCACGCGAGCAGTACTTC.

The V and J genes are TRBV28 and TRBJ1-4; D perhaps matches TRBD1 (6 bases). The V end lost 4 bases, the J end lost 4 bases, and 13 bases lay between the germline ends. Per the germline V gene, CDR1 is MDHEN and CDR2 is SYDVKM. This CDR3 contains 15 residues. CDR3 DNA: TGTGCCAGCAGTTCCCCCCCGGGACATAATGAAAAACTGTTTTTT. Protein product: CASSSPPGHNEKLFF.

The gene calls are TRBV7-3 and TRBJ2-6, with D maybe TRBD1 (6 bases). CDR1 is SGHTA and CDR2 is FQGTGA in the germline V gene. V shed 5 bases and J shed 2 bases, with 16 bases lying between them. The CDR3 consists of 17 residues. CDR3 DNA: TGTGCCAGCAGCGCGTACAGGGTTGTCGCTGGGGCCAACGTCCTGACTTTC. This gives the protein CASSAYRVVAGANVLTF. The full variable domain, rest sourced from reference TRBV7-3 and TRBJ2-6, is GAGVSQTPSNKVTEKGKYVELRCDPISGHTALYWYRQSLGQGPEFLIYFQGTGAADDSGLPNDRFFAVRPEGSVSTLKIQRTERGDSAVYLCASSAYRVVAGANVLTFGAGSRLTVL.

CDR3 bases: TGTGCCAGCAGCTTCTATCAAGCGGGAGTGGGGGAGCAGTACTTC. Translation: CASSFYQAGVGEQYF. The chain carries TRBV7-3 and TRBJ2-7; 8 bases agree with TRBD2. The CDR3 contains 15 residues. The junction had 11 bases not matched to a gene; V was cut back by 3 bases and J by 7 bases. Germline V gives CDR1 SGHTA, CDR2 FQGTGA.

The V and J genes are TRBV7-9 and TRBJ1-1; 7 bases agree with TRBD1. The ends lost 2 bases at V and 7 bases at J; junction bases unmatched: 13. The CDR3 is 16 amino acids. Germline loops: CDR1 SEHNR, CDR2 FQNEAQ (reference sequence). The CDR3 region has the DNA TGTGCCAGCAGCTTAACCGTCCCAGGGGGAGTTCGTGAAGCTTTCTTT. Its translation is CASSLTVPGGVREAFF.

The chain is built from TRBV9 and TRBJ2-1; 15 bases align to TRBD2. V trimming: 4 bases; J trimming: 0 bases; junction bases outside the gene matches: 5. The germline V gene has CDR1 SGDLS and CDR2 YYNGEE. The CDR3 runs to 18 residues. The CDR3 DNA sequence: TGTGCCAGCAGCACGGGACTAGCGGGAGGTCCCTCCTACAATGAGCAGTTCTTC. This codes for CASSTGLAGGPSYNEQFF.

Note on this clone: Other DNA sequences in the sample encode the same CDR3. The gene calls are TRBV5-1 and TRBJ2-5; 8 bases are shared with TRBD2. Germline lookup yields CDR1 SGHRS and CDR2 YFSETQ. This CDR3 comprises 14 residues. After removal of 3 bases from V and 5 bases from J, the junction contained 6 bases not matched to a gene. The CDR3 is CASSSRTGGETQYF. CDR3 nucleotide sequence: TGCGCCAGCAGCTCCCGGACGGGGGGGGAGACCCAGTACTTC.

The chain has TRBV28 and TRBJ2-7; TRBD1 or TRBD2 may be the D gene (7 bases each). Germline loops: CDR1 MDHEN, CDR2 SYDVKM. The CDR3 is 16 amino acids. With 5 bases removed from V and 2 bases from J, the gap between germline ends came to 19 bases. The CDR3 nucleotides read TGTGCCAGCAGTCCGTGGGGGAGGGGGCCACCCTACGAGCAGTACTTC. This encodes CASSPWGRGPPYEQYF.

J is TRBJ2-7 and V is TRBV4-2; 7 bases fit TRBD2. With 6 bases clipped from V and 1 base from J, the junction kept 9 bases outside the gene matches. The CDR3 is made up of 15 amino acids. Germline V gene data show CDR1 as LGHNA and CDR2 as YNFKEQ. The CDR3 bases are TGTGCCAGCAGGGTACGGGACTACCCTTCCTACGAGCAGTACTTC. Amino acids: CASRVRDYPSYEQYF.

This sequence joins TRBV6-1 and TRBJ2-3; no definite D call. The CDR3 has 15 amino acids. Germline CDR1 and CDR2: MNHNS and SASEGT. The ends were cut back, 4 bases at V and 0 bases at J, with 11 bases in the middle. The CDR3 sequence is CASSAQSFSTDTQYF. As DNA, the CDR3 is TGTGCCAGCAGTGCACAGAGCTTTAGCACAGATACGCAGTATTTT.

The chain is built from TRBV19 and TRBJ1-1; 10 bases match TRBD1. This CDR3 contains 18 residues. The J segment lost 0 bases and the V segment lost 3 bases, leaving 10 bases of the junction unmatched. Germline CDR1 LNHDA, CDR2 SQIVND (reference sequence). The CDR3 DNA is TGTGCCAGTAGTATCGACAGGGGGCGCCGCGGCATGAACACTGAAGCTTTCTTT. Translating gives CASSIDRGRRGMNTEAFF.

This clone has only a few counts. A far larger clone is one base from this, pointing to a likely read error. The genes are TRBV4-1 and TRBJ2-3, with TRBD2 as a possible D gene (5 bases). Germline CDR1 and CDR2: MGHRA and YSYEKL. The CDR3 totals 15 residues. The CDR3 protein is CTSSQDELGTDTQYF. CDR3 bases: TGCACCAGCAGCCAAGATGAACTAGGCACAGATACGCAGTATTTT.

V usage is TRBV28 and J usage is TRBJ2-5; D remains unclear. Germline V CDR1 and CDR2: MDHEN, SYDVKM. The V end was cut by 2 bases, the J end by 8 bases, with 18 bases between. The CDR3 extends over 15 amino acids. As DNA, the CDR3 is TGTGCCAGCAGTTTAATTTCAGCAGATGTAATAACCCAGTACTTC. Translated, it gives CASSLISADVITQYF.

This clone was detected only a few times. One base separates it from a far larger clone, so it is likely a read error. The rearrangement uses TRBV2 and TRBJ1-1; 7 bases map to TRBD1. Trimming cost V 5 bases and J 3 bases; bases outside gene matches: 3. CDR1 SNHLY and CDR2 FYNNEI come from the germline V gene. The CDR3 extends over 13 amino acids. The CDR3 sequence is CASSWDRDTEAFF. DNA for the CDR3: TGTGCCAGCAGTTGGGACAGAGACACTGAAGCTTTCTTT.

The chain uses TRBV12-5 and TRBJ2-1, with 11 bases lining up with TRBD2. Germline lookup yields CDR1 LGHNT and CDR2 FRNRAP. V gave up 2 bases and J gave up 9 bases; unmatched junction bases: 9. CDR3 size: 16 residues. This CDR3 is CASGLYFSGRAGEQFF. CDR3 in DNA: TGTGCTAGTGGTTTGTACTTTAGCGGGAGGGCCGGTGAGCAGTTCTTC.